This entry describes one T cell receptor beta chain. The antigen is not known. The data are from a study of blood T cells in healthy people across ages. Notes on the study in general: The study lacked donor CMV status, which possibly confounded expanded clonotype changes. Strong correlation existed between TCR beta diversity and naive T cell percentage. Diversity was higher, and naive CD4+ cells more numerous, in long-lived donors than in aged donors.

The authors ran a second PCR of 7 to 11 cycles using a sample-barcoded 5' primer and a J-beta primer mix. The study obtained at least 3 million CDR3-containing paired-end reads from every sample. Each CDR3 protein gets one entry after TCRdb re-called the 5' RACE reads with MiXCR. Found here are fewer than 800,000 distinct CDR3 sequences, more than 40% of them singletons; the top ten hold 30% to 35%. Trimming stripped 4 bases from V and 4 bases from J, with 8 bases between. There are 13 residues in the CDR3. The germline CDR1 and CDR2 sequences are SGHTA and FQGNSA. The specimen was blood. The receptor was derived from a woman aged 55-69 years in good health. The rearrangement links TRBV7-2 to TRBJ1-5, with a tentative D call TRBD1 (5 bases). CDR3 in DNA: TGTGCCAGCAGCTCTCACAGGAATCAGCCCCAGCATTTT. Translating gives CASSSHRNQPQHF.